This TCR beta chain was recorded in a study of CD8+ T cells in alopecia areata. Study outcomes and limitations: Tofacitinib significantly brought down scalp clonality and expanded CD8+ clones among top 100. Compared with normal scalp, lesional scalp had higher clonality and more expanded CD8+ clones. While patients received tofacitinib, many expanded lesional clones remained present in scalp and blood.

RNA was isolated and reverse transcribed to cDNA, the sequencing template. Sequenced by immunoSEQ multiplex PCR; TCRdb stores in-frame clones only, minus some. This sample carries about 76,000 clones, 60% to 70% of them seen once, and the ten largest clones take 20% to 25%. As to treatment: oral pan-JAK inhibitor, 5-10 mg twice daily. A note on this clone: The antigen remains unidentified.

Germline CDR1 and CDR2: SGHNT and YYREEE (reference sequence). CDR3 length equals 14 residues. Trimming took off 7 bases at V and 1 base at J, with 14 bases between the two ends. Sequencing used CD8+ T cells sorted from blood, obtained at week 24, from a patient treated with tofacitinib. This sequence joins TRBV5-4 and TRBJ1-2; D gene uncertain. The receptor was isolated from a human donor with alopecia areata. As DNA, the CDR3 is TGTGCCAGCCTTGACCCTTCGATTAACTATGGCTACACCTTC. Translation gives CASLDPSINYGYTF.